The present T cell receptor (beta chain) was sequenced within a study of control samples from healthy donors and cancer patients. The V and J ends lost 3 bases and 8 bases respectively, with 8 bases between them. Germline CDR1 and CDR2: DFQATT and SNEGSKA (reference sequence). This CDR3 has 11 amino acids. Data came from immunoSEQ multiplex PCR; TCRdb stores just in-frame clones and leaves some out. There are approximately 90,000 clones in the sample; about 85% occur only once, and over 2% lies in the top ten. The sequence was obtained from a woman in her forties in good health. Specimen: blood. The chain uses TRBV20-1 and TRBJ1-5, with D unresolved. The CDR3 DNA follows: TGCAGTGCTAGCCTCGGTGAGCCCCAGCATTTT. This translates into CSASLGEPQHF.